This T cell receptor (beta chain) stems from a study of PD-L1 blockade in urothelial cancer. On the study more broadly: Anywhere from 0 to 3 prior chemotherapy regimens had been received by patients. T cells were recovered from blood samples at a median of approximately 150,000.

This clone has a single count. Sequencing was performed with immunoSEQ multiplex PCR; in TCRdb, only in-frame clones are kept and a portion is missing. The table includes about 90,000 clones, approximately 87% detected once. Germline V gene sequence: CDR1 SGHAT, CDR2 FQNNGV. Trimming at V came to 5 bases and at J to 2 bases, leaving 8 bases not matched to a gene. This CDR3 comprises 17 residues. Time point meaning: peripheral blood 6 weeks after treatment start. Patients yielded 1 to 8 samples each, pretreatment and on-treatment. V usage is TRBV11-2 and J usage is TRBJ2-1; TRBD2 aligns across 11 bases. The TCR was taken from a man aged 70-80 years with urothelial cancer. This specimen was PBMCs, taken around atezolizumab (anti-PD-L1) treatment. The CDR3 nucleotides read TGTGCCAGCAGCCCCAGCACTAGCGGGAGCCCCTACAATGAGCAGTTCTTC. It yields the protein CASSPSTSGSPYNEQFF.